This record covers a single TCR beta chain. Its antigen remains unidentified. Base quality data are lacking; no much larger clone is found one base away. In total, fewer than 750 healthy bone marrow donors made up the cohort. Cohort members were all nominally healthy when sampled, although unrecorded immune exposures were likely present. The donor was CMV seropositive and belonged to the group of a few hundred seropositive cohort members. Each donor provided a peripheral blood sample, and peripheral blood mononuclear cells were used for TCR beta sequencing. Genomic DNA extraction from the blood cell samples was performed with the Qiagen DNeasy Blood Extraction Kit. Libraries were prepared through the immunoSEQ multiplex PCR assay. A mixture of 60 forward primers for TCR Vbeta segments and 13 reverse primers for TCR Jbeta segments was used in the multiplex PCR. Amplification of the CDR3 region of rearranged TCR beta genes was performed with a multiplex PCR assay on genomic DNA. Amplified TCR beta libraries were sequenced as 87-base-pair reads on the Illumina HiSeq System. For the original study's pipeline: A later analysis tallied around 80 million unique TCR beta chains across the 610 or so repertoires, and approximately 12 million of those chains were shared by two or more donors. To remove PCR and sequencing errors, raw reads were error-corrected and collapsed into unique sequences using a nearest-neighbor algorithm that merged closely related sequences. Alignment of CDR3 sequences to IMGT reference sequences was used to assign V, D and J gene segments. For a sequence to be retained, a match of at least six nucleotides to both a V gene segment and a J gene segment was required. Rearrangements were classified as productive when the CDR3 lacked stop codons and remained in frame with V and J, and all other rearrangements were classified as non-productive. CDR3 was defined by IMGT convention, running from the second conserved V-encoded cysteine to the conserved J-encoded phenylalanine. The earlier analysis of 500 to 750 of the donors excluded any sequence lacking an unambiguous match to a single V gene segment. An earlier analysis of several hundred of the donors called V segments functional above 56.7% productive rearrangements and segregating when the between-donor standard deviation exceeded 5%. To diagnose cytomegalovirus status from the catalog of TCR beta chain sequences, a statistical classification framework was built. In a later analysis, TCR nucleotide sequences were compared against IMGT/GENE-DB human TR gene sequences so that V and J genes could be assigned. The TCRdist pipeline was used in a later analysis to assign CDR3 sequences and most-parsimonious VDJ recombination scenarios. A later analysis defined each TCR beta chain by its CDR3 amino acid sequence plus V-gene family, and excluded reads lacking a unique V-gene family. To address suspected cross-contamination and a sequencing artifact, a later analysis removed 592 highly shared, low-generation-probability nucleotide sequences. In a later analysis, a clonal expansion index for each public chain was calculated from normalized within-repertoire ranks of inferred template counts. In a later analysis, generation probabilities were computed with a VDJ recombination model fitted to out-of-frame rearrangements, and the resulting probabilities were checked against IGoR. In a later analysis, hypergeometric tests were used to score TCR-TCR, TCR-HLA and TCR-CMV co-occurrence, with a repertoire-size bias correction applied to TCR pairs. To estimate false discovery rates, a later analysis permuted the HLA or CMV assignments 20 times. A later analysis grouped co-occurring TCRs with DBSCAN, adding TCRdist sequence similarity when clustering within HLA-allele-positive subsets. For co-occurrence clustering, repertoires with fewer than 30,000 or more than 120,000 public chains were excluded, along with a handful of repertoires with anomalous nucleotide sharing. TCRdb re-hosts the immuneACCESS table, in-frame sequences only. Its copies lack some clones; in the studies checked, an unresolved V gene accounts for under half of them, and the cause for the rest is not known. D and trimming were read from the DNA, whereas the V and J calls and clone size are those reported in that table. In this sample the table shows about 88,000 clones, approximately 71% of which occur a single time. Clones ranked in the top ten supply about 16% of the sample.

The germline V gene (reference sequence) specifies MNHEY as CDR1 and SMNVEV as CDR2. Taken from cysteine to phenylalanine, the CDR3 has 14 residues. CDR3 DNA only is kept here, 42 bases in frame from base 1. The trim is 6 bases for V and 2 bases for J, with a gap of 13 bases between the germline ends. These data are taken from a study of cytomegalovirus exposure and HLA in healthy donors (dated by TCRdb to 2015 to 2018). Context from the whole study: An earlier analysis of 587 of the donors reported approximately 260 Gb of sequence data and 95 million to 120 million unique TCR beta sequences obtained from 180 million or so T cells. About 280 gigabases of sequencing data and some 85 million unique TCR sequences were included in an early release covering over 600 HLA-typed donors. Donor age, sex, ethnicity and CMV serostatus were collected together with the repertoire data. Roughly 5 DR-DQ haplotypes were handled as single units for association and clustering because linkage in the cohort was strong. Among approximately 370 genotyped donors of the cohort, an average of around 250,000 unique TCR beta nucleotide sequences was sequenced per donor, of which approximately 18% were non-productive. In a later analysis, previously published TCR beta repertoires from 600 to 850 donors were re-analyzed and high-resolution HLA genotyping was added so that TCR occurrence patterns could be studied. All discovery cohort repertoires had been generated using a single sequencing platform. In addition to the first cohort of 666 subjects, a separate validation cohort of 120 different subjects was used. The study was designed to test whether signatures of past pathogen exposure could be identified by cataloging public T cell receptors. Both class I and class II loci were covered by HLA typing, at four-digit resolution. The later analysis used no new phenotypic data to find candidate immune exposures, relying instead on TCR beta sequences and their occurrence across donors. Using immunosequencing, the study profiled T cell repertoires from 500 to 800 subjects and related those repertoires to cytomegalovirus serostatus. In a later genetic analysis, genome-wide SNP genotypes for about three fifths of the roughly 670 donors were used, and that subset was treated as a discovery cohort. Typing coverage varied by locus: about 629-640 donors for A, B, C, DRB1 and DQB1; roughly 520 for DQA1; more than 600 for DPA1; roughly 450 for DPB1. To predict cytomegalovirus infection status, the study brought together high-throughput TCR immunosequencing, statistical association of individual TCRs with disease status, and machine learning. To decide whether each TCR beta V gene segment behaved as functional or pseudogenic, an earlier analysis of some 600 of the donors relied on high-throughput TCR beta sequencing. Of the roughly 400 genotyped donors, around 81% fell in the genetic ancestry cluster associated with self-reported Caucasian donors.

What the research found in general, with its limitations: Compared with equally common non-associated chains, HLA-associated TCR beta chains in a later analysis were more clonally expanded and had lower generation probabilities. Because counts were too low, fewer than 20 rarely observed V segments, including chromosome 9 orphons, were excluded from the earlier analysis of fewer than 650 of the donors. Specific HLA alleles were associated with over 15,000 TCR beta sequences at a false discovery rate of 0.05 in a later analysis. Roughly uniform sequencing depth across donors was assumed in presence/absence analyses, although this assumption may not hold. Broadly in line with IMGT annotations, most TCR beta V segments showed up in productive rearrangements about 87% or about 30% of the time in an earlier analysis of 587 of the donors. A cluster of highly shared sequence variants was judged likely to be a technical artifact of the sequencing pipeline. Assigning TCR associations to individual alleles was difficult when HLA alleles, especially DR and DQ, strongly co-occurred. In vitro tests confirmed that a few of the cytomegalovirus-associated TCR beta chains recognize cytomegalovirus antigens. Only TCR beta chains were sequenced in this cohort, and the absence of alpha or paired-chain data limited detectable features. An association between a missense DCLRE1C variant and V-gene and J-gene trimming of TCR beta chains was found in a later genetic analysis and replicated in an independent cohort. The authors suggested that the approach could potentially be extended to other disease states and immunological phenotypes. Some IMGT-functional V segments, including TRBV6-2 and TRBV6-3, could not be distinguished by the 87-base-pair reads and were therefore excluded. Most CMV-associated TCR beta chains appeared to be HLA-restricted in a later analysis, and the HLA associations seemed to be driven largely by CMV exposure. A later analysis reported that several top co-occurrence clusters appeared linked to parvovirus B19, influenza, CMV and Epstein-Barr virus. While some public TCRs were present in many individuals, most TCR sequences turned up only very rarely across donors. The classifier was reported to diagnose cytomegalovirus status with high specificity and sensitivity in both the original and validation cohorts. According to a later genetic analysis, donors in an Asian-associated ancestry cluster had fewer N-insertions in productive TCRs than the roughly 670-donor mean. A further reported finding was that TCR beta sequences accurately predicted the HLA-A and HLA-B alleles for most subjects in the first cohort. Because some donors lacked HLA typing at each locus, the association tests relied only on the typed subset. For the cohort, immune exposure information was limited to CMV serostatus. Correlated functional status among segregating V segments might be attributable to linkage disequilibrium, but an unknown experimental factor could not be ruled out. According to a later analysis, TCR association rates differed among HLA loci, with DRB1 alleles showing the most associated TCRs and HLA-C alleles showing the fewest. The study listed 164 TCR beta chains as associated with cytomegalovirus.

This clonotype originated in a woman between 18 and 29 years old in good health and CMV-seropositive. The material sequenced was PBMCs. The chain joins TRBV27 to TRBJ2-5; the D gene cannot be named for sure. At the DNA level, the sequence is TGTGCCAGCAGCGACTTAGGCCCACAAGAGACCCAGTACTTC. Its protein reads: CASSDLGPQETQYF.